Sequencing of this T cell receptor beta chain was carried out in a study of tumor-infiltrating lymphocytes in primary liver carcinoma. In this sample, this clonotype turned up many times. The roughly 18-32 mg bulk tissue piece was not sorted before simultaneous RNA and DNA extraction. From 500 ng of total RNA, TCR beta-specific cDNA was reverse-transcribed using a constant-region primer. Employing slightly modified ARM-PCR, three nested multiplex PCR rounds were run, and these gave rise to the TCR beta libraries. TRBV1-TRBV30 forward primers paired with a C-beta reverse primer drove the first two PCR rounds, about 10 cycles each. TCRdb called the multiplex PCR reads again in MiXCR, with one record for every CDR3 protein. The profile covers tens of thousands of distinct CDR3 sequences, with over 60% appearing a single time and 25% to 35% taken by the ten largest. V was trimmed by 0 bases and J by 6 bases, leaving 13 bases between them. CDR3 size: 15 residues. The V gene's germline CDR1 is SGHNT and CDR2 YYREEE (reference sequence).

Sequencing used liver tumor tissue from sampling region 5. Subset given: tumor region T5, tumor centre. The clonotype was recovered from a young woman with primary liver carcinoma and hepatitis B virus infection. The rearrangement links TRBV5-4 to TRBJ2-1, with D uncertain. CDR3 sequence reads: CASSLDASSFNEQFF. CDR3 in DNA: TGTGCCAGCAGCTTGGATGCCAGTAGCTTCAATGAGCAGTTCTTC.